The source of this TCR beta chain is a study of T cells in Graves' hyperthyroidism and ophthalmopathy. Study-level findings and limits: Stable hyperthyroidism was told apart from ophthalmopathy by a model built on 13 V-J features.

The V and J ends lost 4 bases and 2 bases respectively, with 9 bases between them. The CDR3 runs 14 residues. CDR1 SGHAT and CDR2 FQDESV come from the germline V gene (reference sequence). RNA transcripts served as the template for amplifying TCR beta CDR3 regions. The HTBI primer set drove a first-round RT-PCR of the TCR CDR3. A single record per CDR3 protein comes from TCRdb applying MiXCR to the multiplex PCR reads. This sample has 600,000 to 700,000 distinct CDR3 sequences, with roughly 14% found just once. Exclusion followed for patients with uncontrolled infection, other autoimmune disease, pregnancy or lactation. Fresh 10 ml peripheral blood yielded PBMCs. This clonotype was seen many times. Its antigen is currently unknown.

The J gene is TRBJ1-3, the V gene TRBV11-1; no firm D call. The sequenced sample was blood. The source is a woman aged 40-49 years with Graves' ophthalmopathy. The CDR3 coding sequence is TGTGCCAGCAGCTCGGCGGGGACTGGAAACACCATATATTTT. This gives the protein CASSSAGTGNTIYF.